The T cell receptor (beta chain) described here comes from a study of T cell responses to AZD1222 COVID-19 vaccine. The CDR3 runs 15 residues. CDR1 and CDR2 (germline): SQVTM, ANQGSEA. Trimming shortened V by 6 bases and J by 8 bases, and 22 bases separated the two germline ends. Findings and caveats of the study: In a largely white British group with more females than males, clonal diversity was possibly underestimated.

This clone was observed a single time. Its antigen remains unknown. Clones were read by immunoSEQ multiplex PCR, and TCRdb kept only the in-frame ones, dropping some. The sample yields over 110,000 clones, more than 85% seen once. Sequenced material: peripheral blood, taken on day 0 of AZD1222 vaccination. V gene TRBV29-1 combines with J gene TRBJ2-2, with a weak D call TRBD2 (5 bases). This clonotype originated in an adult in good health. The CDR3 DNA reads as TGCAGCGTCCAGCCGGGTGGCCGGAGGTTGGGGGAGCTGTTTTTT. As protein: CSVQPGGRRLGELFF.